These 19 T cell receptor beta chains share one sample of origin, sequenced in a study of control samples from healthy donors and cancer patients. Using immunoSEQ multiplex PCR, the repertoire was profiled, and TCRdb retains in-frame clones only, with some absent. This sample carries about 110,000 clones, about four fifths of them seen once, and the ten largest clones take about 13%. Specimen: blood. These receptors came from a woman aged 45 to 65 in good health.

The rearrangement joins TRBV27 to TRBJ2-3; TRBD2 is a possible D gene (6 bases). CDR3 length: 15 residues. Germline CDR1 is MNHEY and CDR2 is SMNVEV (reference sequence). V was shortened by 3 bases and J by 4 bases, with 14 bases between the two germline ends. CDR3 in amino acids: CASSFSERRADTQYF. CDR3 sequence (DNA): TGTGCCAGCAGTTTTAGCGAACGGAGGGCAGATACGCAGTATTTT.

The chain joins TRBV12-3 or TRBV12-4 to TRBJ1-2; D might be TRBD1 (6 bases). The CDR3 consists of 13 residues. The ends were cut back, 7 bases at V and 7 bases at J, with 16 bases in the middle. This chain's CDR3 is CASKTTGTGGYTF. The CDR3 DNA sequence: TGTGCCAGCAAAACTACAGGGACGGGTGGCTACACCTTC.

The V gene is TRBV11-3, the J gene TRBJ1-6; D is unresolved. The CDR3 runs 13 residues. Germline CDR1 reads SGHNT; CDR2 reads YENEEA. V shed 1 base and J shed 7 bases, with 5 bases lying between them. This CDR3 reads CASSLGQNSPLHF. For the CDR3, the DNA is TGTGCCAGCAGCTTAGGGCAGAATTCACCCCTCCACTTT. The variable domain in full, completed from reference TRBV11-3 and TRBJ1-6, reads EAGVVQSPRYKIIEKKQPVAFWCNPISGHNTLYWYLQNLGQGPELLIRYENEEAVDDSQLPKDRFSAERLKGVDSTLKIQPAELGDSAVYLCASSLGQNSPLHFGNGTRLTVT.

The chain couples TRBV7-2 to TRBJ2-1; 8 bases align to TRBD2. The V segment lost 0 bases and the J segment 5 bases; nucleotides outside the gene matches: 3. The CDR3 totals 15 residues. Germline V gene sequence: CDR1 SGHTA, CDR2 FQGNSA. The CDR3 reads CASSLASGTNNEQFF. CDR3 nucleotides: TGTGCCAGCAGCTTAGCTAGCGGGACTAACAATGAGCAGTTCTTC. The variable domain in full, completed from reference TRBV7-2 and TRBJ2-1, reads GAGVSQSPSNKVTEKGKDVELRCDPISGHTALYWYRQSLGQGLEFLIYFQGNSAPDKSGLPSDRFSAERTGGSVSTLTIQRTQQEDSAVYLCASSLASGTNNEQFFGPGTRLTVL.

This chain links TRBV7-3 with TRBJ1-6; a weak D match, TRBD1 (6 bases). The V gene lost 5 bases and the J gene lost 6 bases, with 14 bases spanning the gap. Germline V gene data show CDR1 as SGHTA and CDR2 as FQGTGA. The CDR3 is 15 residues long. The CDR3 coding sequence is TGTGCCAGCAGCCTCGTGCCAGGGGCTAATTCACCCCTCCACTTT. Its protein is CASSLVPGANSPLHF.

The rearrangement links TRBV5-6 to TRBJ2-2, with D possibly called TRBD1 or TRBD2 (5 bases each). Germline V gives CDR1 SGHDT, CDR2 YYEEEE. The V gene lost 4 bases and the J gene lost 1 base, with 11 bases spanning the gap. The CDR3 runs 15 residues. CDR3 sequence reads: CASSDVGGNTGELFF. CDR3 in DNA: TGTGCCAGCAGCGACGTTGGGGGGAACACCGGGGAGCTGTTTTTT.

Only one count was recorded for this clone. This chain connects TRBV10-3 to TRBJ1-1; tentatively, D is TRBD1 (6 bases). The germline CDR1 and CDR2 sequences are ENHRY and SYGVKD. With 4 bases removed from V and 4 bases from J, the gap between germline ends came to 10 bases. The CDR3 totals 13 residues. The chain's CDR3 is CAISGGQFTEAFF. DNA for the CDR3: TGTGCCATCAGTGGTGGACAGTTCACTGAAGCTTTCTTT.

Here the CDR3 DNA reads TGTGCCAGCAGCTTAAAGTACTACGAGCAGTACTTC. It yields the protein CASSLKYYEQYF. This chain connects TRBV11-2 to TRBJ2-7; D is uncertain. Trimming removed 2 bases from V and 3 bases from J, with 5 bases in between. The CDR3 contains 12 residues. From germline, CDR1 is SGHAT and CDR2 FQNNGV. The full variable domain, completed using reference TRBV11-2 and TRBJ2-7, is EAGVAQSPRYKIIEKRQSVAFWCNPISGHATLYWYQQILGQGPKLLIQFQNNGVVDDSQLPKDRFSAERLKGVDSTLKIQPAKLEDSAVYLCASSLKYYEQYFGPGTRLTVT.

V and J are TRBV29-1 and TRBJ1-2; D possibly corresponds to TRBD1 (5 bases). V lost 7 bases to trimming and J lost 7 bases, with 16 bases between them. Germline lookup yields CDR1 SQVTM and CDR2 ANQGSEA. The CDR3 consists of 12 residues. CDR3 in DNA: TGCAGCGCGGCCGGGACCCAGGGTGGCTACACCTTC. Protein product: CSAAGTQGGYTF. Combining the CDR3 with reference TRBV29-1 and TRBJ1-2 gives the whole variable domain SAVISQKPSRDICQRGTSLTIQCQVDSQVTMMFWYRQQPGQSLTLIATANQGSEATYESGFVIDKFPISRPNLTFSTLTVSNMSPEDSSIYLCSAAGTQGGYTFGSGTRLTVV.

The J gene is TRBJ1-1, the V gene TRBV7-9; a weak D match, TRBD1 (6 bases). Germline V gives CDR1 SEHNR, CDR2 FQNEAQ (reference sequence). The CDR3 has 16 residues. Trimming left V 5 bases short and J 0 bases short, with 16 bases between. CDR3 nucleotides: TGTGCCAGCAGCGGGCTGAACAGGGTAATGAACACTGAAGCTTTCTTT. Its translation: CASSGLNRVMNTEAFF.

This chain joins TRBV6-5 and TRBJ1-1; 8 bases fit TRBD1. CDR3 size: 14 residues. Trimming took 5 bases from V and 5 from J; bases not matched to a gene: 7. CDR1 and CDR2 (germline): MNHEY, SVGAGI. Here the CDR3 reads CASSTKQGGTEAFF. The CDR3 region has the DNA TGTGCCAGCAGTACGAAACAGGGGGGTACTGAAGCTTTCTTT.

The chain employs TRBV12-5 and TRBJ1-2; D perhaps matches TRBD1 (6 bases). CDR3 size: 14 residues. CDR1 is LGHNT, CDR2 FRNRAP, per germline. The V and J ends lost 1 base and 4 bases respectively, with 10 bases between them. CDR3 sequence: CASGLGGRGYGYTF. CDR3 bases: TGTGCTAGTGGTTTGGGGGGGCGCGGCTATGGCTACACCTTC.

The V gene is TRBV27, the J gene TRBJ1-5; TRBD1 is a possible D gene (6 bases). The CDR3 has 17 residues. The germline V gene has CDR1 MNHEY and CDR2 SMNVEV (reference sequence). Between the trimmed V and J ends, which lost 6 bases and 1 base, there was a span of 19 bases. CDR3 coding DNA: TGTGCCAGCAGCCCACGGGGGGGGGCGTGGAGCAATCAGCCCCAGCATTTT. Encoded protein: CASSPRGGAWSNQPQHF.

The chain carries TRBV7-2 and TRBJ1-1; D remains ambiguous. This CDR3 is built from 14 residues. Germline V gives CDR1 SGHTA, CDR2 FQGNSA. The V gene lost 3 bases and the J gene lost 1 base, with 9 bases spanning the gap. The CDR3 protein is CASSFKTANTEAFF. The CDR3 coding sequence is TGTGCCAGCAGCTTCAAAACAGCGAACACTGAAGCTTTCTTT.

The chain has TRBV19 and TRBJ2-6, with no clear D. The germline gives CDR1 LNHDA, CDR2 SQIVND (reference sequence). V lost 0 bases to trimming and J lost 2 bases, with 8 bases between them. The CDR3 extends over 16 amino acids. The CDR3 loop is CASSIDASAGANVLTF. The CDR3 DNA follows: TGTGCCAGTAGTATAGATGCAAGTGCTGGGGCCAACGTCCTGACTTTC.

J is TRBJ2-1 and V is TRBV7-8; 15 nucleotides agree with TRBD2. The CDR3 spans 20 residues. Trimming took 4 bases from V and 6 from J; bases not matched to a gene: 16. Germline V gives CDR1 SGHVS, CDR2 FQNEAQ. As DNA, the CDR3 is TGTGCCAGCAGCTCCAAAACCGGACTAGCGGGAGGGCCTTGGAGCAATGAGCAGTTCTTC. This encodes CASSSKTGLAGGPWSNEQFF.

The J gene is TRBJ2-3, the V gene TRBV11-2; 7 nucleotides agree with TRBD1. From germline, CDR1 is SGHAT and CDR2 FQNNGV. After removal of 2 bases from V and 7 bases from J, the junction contained 6 bases not matched to a gene. The CDR3 sequence is 14 residues long. The CDR3 is CASSLRDSENTQYF. As DNA, the CDR3 is TGTGCCAGCAGCTTACGGGACAGTGAGAATACGCAGTATTTT.

V usage is TRBV13 and J usage is TRBJ2-1; 11 bases agree with TRBD1. The CDR3 spans 14 residues. The germline CDR1 and CDR2 sequences are PRHDT and FYEKMQ (reference sequence). The trim removed 4 bases at V and 6 bases at J, leaving 2 bases unmatched. The DNA of the CDR3 is TGTGCCAGCAGCTGGGGACAGGGGGTCAATGAGCAGTTCTTC. Its translation is CASSWGQGVNEQFF.

This clone was found a few times. Other DNA sequences in the sample encode the same CDR3. This chain joins TRBV5-1 and TRBJ2-5; 9 nucleotides align to TRBD1. Germline V gene sequence: CDR1 SGHRS, CDR2 YFSETQ. The trim removed 5 bases at V and 2 bases at J, leaving 1 base unmatched. The CDR3 is 13 residues long. The CDR3 region has the DNA TGCGCCAGCAGGGGGACAGGGCAAGAGACCCAGTACTTC. Protein: CASRGTGQETQYF.